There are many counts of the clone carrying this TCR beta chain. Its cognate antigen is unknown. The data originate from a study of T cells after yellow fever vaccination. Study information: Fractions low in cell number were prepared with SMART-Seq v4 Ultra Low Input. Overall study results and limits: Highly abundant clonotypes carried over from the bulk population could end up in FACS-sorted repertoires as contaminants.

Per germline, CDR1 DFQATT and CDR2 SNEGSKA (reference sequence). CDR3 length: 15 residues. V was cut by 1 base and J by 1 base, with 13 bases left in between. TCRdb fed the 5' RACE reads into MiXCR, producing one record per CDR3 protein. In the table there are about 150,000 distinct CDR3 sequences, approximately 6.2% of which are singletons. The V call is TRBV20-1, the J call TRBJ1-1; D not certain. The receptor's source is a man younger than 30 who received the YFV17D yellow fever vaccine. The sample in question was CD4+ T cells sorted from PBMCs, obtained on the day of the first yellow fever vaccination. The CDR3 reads CSARGPRAANTEAFF. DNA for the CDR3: TGCAGTGCTAGAGGTCCCCGGGCGGCGAACACTGAAGCTTTCTTT.